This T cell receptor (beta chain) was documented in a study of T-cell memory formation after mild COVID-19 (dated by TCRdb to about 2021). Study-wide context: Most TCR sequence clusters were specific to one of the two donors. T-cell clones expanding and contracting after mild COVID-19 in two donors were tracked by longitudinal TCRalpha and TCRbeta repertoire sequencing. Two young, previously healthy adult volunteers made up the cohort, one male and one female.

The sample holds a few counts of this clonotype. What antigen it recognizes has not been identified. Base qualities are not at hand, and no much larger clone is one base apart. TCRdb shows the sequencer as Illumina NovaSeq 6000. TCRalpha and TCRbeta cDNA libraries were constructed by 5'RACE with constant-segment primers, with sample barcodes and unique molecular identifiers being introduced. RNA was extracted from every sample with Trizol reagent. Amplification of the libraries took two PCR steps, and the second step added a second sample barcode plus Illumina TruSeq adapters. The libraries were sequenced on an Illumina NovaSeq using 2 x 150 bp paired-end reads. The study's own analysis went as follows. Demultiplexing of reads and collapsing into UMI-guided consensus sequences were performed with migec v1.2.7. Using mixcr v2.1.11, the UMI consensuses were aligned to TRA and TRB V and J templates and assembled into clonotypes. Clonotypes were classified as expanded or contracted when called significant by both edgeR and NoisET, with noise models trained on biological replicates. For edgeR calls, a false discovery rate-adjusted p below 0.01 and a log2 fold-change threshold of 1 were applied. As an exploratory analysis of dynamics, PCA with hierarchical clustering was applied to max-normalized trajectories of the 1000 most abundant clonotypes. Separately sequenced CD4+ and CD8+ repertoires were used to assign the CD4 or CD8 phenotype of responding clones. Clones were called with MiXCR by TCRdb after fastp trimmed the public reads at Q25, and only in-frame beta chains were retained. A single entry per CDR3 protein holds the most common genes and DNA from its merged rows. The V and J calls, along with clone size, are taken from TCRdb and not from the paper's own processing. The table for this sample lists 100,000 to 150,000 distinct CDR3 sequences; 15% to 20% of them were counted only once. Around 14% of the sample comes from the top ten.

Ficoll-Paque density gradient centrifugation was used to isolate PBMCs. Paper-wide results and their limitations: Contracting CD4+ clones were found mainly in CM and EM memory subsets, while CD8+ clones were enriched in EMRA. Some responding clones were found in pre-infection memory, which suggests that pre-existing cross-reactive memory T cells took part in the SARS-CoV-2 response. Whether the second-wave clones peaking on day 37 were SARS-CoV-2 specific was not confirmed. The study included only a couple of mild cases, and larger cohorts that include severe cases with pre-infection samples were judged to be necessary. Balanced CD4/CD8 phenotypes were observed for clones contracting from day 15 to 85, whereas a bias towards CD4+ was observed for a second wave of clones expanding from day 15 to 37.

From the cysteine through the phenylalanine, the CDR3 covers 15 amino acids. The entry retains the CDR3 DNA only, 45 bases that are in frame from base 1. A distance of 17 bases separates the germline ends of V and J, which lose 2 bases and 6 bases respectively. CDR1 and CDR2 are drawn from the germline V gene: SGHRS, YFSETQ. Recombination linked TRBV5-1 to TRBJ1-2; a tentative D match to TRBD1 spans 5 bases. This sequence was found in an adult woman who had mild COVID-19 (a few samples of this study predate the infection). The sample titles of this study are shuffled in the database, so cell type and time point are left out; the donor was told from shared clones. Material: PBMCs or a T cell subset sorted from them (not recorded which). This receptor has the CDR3 CASSFLEGPGDGYTF. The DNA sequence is TGCGCCAGCAGCTTCTTGGAGGGGCCTGGGGATGGCTACACCTTC.